This TCR beta chain was recovered during a study of T-cell memory formation after mild COVID-19. The ends were cut back, 2 bases at V and 3 bases at J, with 14 bases in the middle. Germline CDR1 and CDR2: MNHEY and SVGAGI. The CDR3 is 16 amino acids. In TCRdb, the 5' RACE reads were re-called with MiXCR into one record per CDR3 protein. The repertoire holds fewer than 75,000 distinct CDR3 sequences, about 12% seen once, with around a quarter in the top ten. General study results and limits: Among clones peaking at day 37 in the second wave, SARS-CoV-2 specificity remained unconfirmed.

Comment on this clonotype: No antigen is known for it.

The sequencing sample was made of PBMCs or a T cell subset sorted from them (not recorded which). The sequence was obtained from a man aged 18 to 30 who had mild COVID-19 (a few samples of this study predate the infection). Cell type and time point are not known. The V gene is TRBV6-5, the J gene TRBJ2-1; perhaps TRBD1 as D (6 bases). The CDR3 reads CASSYGFGGHYNEQFF. The CDR3 DNA is TGTGCCAGCAGTTACGGGTTTGGGGGCCACTACAATGAGCAGTTCTTC.